Following are 24 T cell receptor beta chains from one sample sequenced in a study of shared clonotypes between healthy human individuals. Data came from immunoSEQ multiplex PCR; TCRdb stores just in-frame clones and leaves some out. The repertoire has 2 million to 2.5 million clones, 85% to 95% of them found once; the top ten carry around 0.4%. Specimen: naive CD4+ T cells from PBMCs. Subset in this sample: CD45RA+ positively selected. The receptors were gathered from a young man in good health. Some clones in this sample may be carry-over from other donors' samples.

The J gene is TRBJ2-1, the V gene TRBV4-1; maybe TRBD2 (5 bases). Per the germline V gene, CDR1 is MGHRA and CDR2 is YSYEKL. Trimming shortened V by 4 bases and J by 6 bases, and 16 bases separated the two germline ends. The CDR3 runs 15 residues. The CDR3 protein is CASSPGWSTRNEQFF. The CDR3 DNA reads as TGCGCCAGCAGCCCGGGGTGGTCTACCCGCAATGAGCAGTTCTTC.

The chain recombines TRBV28 with TRBJ2-3; TRBD1 matches at 9 bases. J was trimmed by 5 bases and V by 6 bases; bases with no gene match: 9. Per the germline V gene, CDR1 is MDHEN and CDR2 is SYDVKM. This CDR3 has 15 residues. CDR3 loop: CASRTGGAGKDTQYF. CDR3 DNA: TGTGCCAGCAGAACAGGGGGCGCAGGGAAAGATACGCAGTATTTT.

The genes are TRBV5-1 and TRBJ2-1, with D tentatively TRBD1 (6 bases). CDR3 size: 15 residues. Germline CDR1 is SGHRS and CDR2 is YFSETQ. Trimming cost V 4 bases and J 1 base, with 12 bases left between them. Here the CDR3 reads CASSHREGSYNEQFF. As DNA, the CDR3 is TGCGCCAGCAGCCACAGGGAAGGGTCCTACAATGAGCAGTTCTTC. The full variable domain, rest sourced from reference TRBV5-1 and TRBJ2-1, is KAGVTQTPRYLIKTRGQQVTLSCSPISGHRSVSWYQQTPGQGLQFLFEYFSETQRNKGNFPGRFSGRQFSNSRSEMNVSTLELGDSALYLCASSHREGSYNEQFFGPGTRLTVL.

Notes on this clone: Other DNA sequences within the sample encode an identical CDR3. This chain connects TRBV5-1 to TRBJ1-5; D gene unclear. V was clipped by 0 bases and J by 4 bases, with 5 bases between them. Looked up from germline, CDR1 is SGHRS and CDR2 is YFSETQ. CDR3 size: 13 residues. This CDR3 is CASSLAGNQPQHF. CDR3 nucleotide sequence: TGCGCCAGCAGCTTGGCGGGGAATCAGCCCCAGCATTTT.

The genes are TRBV6-1 and TRBJ1-4; no reliable D call. Germline loops: CDR1 MNHNS, CDR2 SASEGT. CDR3 length: 15 amino acids. V lost 5 bases and J lost 0, with 10 bases in between. CDR3 residues: CASSNQFATNEKLFF. Written as DNA, the CDR3 is TGTGCCAGCAGTAACCAGTTTGCAACTAATGAAAAACTGTTTTTT.

The rearrangement links TRBV5-1 to TRBJ2-1, with 11 bases identical to TRBD2. Germline-derived CDR1 and CDR2 are SGHRS and YFSETQ. The CDR3 is 16 amino acids. Trimming took 2 bases from V and 3 from J; bases not matched to a gene: 4. CDR3 region: CASSFGTSGYYNEQFF. In DNA, the CDR3 is TGCGCCAGCAGCTTCGGGACTAGCGGATACTACAATGAGCAGTTCTTC.

The chain has TRBV29-1 and TRBJ1-1; possible D gene TRBD1, 5 bases. CDR3 length equals 15 residues. Germline CDR1 is SQVTM and CDR2 is ANQGSEA. The V and J ends lost 1 base and 5 bases respectively, with 17 bases between them. CDR3 protein: CSVEVSPGPGTEAFF. The CDR3 region has the DNA TGCAGCGTTGAAGTAAGCCCAGGGCCAGGGACTGAAGCTTTCTTT.

The V and J genes are TRBV6-4 and TRBJ1-1; D gene unclear. Germline V lookup: CDR1 MRHNA, CDR2 SNTAGT. There are 13 residues in the CDR3. V was trimmed by 3 bases and J by 0 bases, leaving 5 bases between them. The CDR3 sequence: CASSEQVNTEAFF. CDR3 nucleotide sequence: TGTGCCAGCAGTGAACAAGTGAACACTGAAGCTTTCTTT.

The V call is TRBV7-9, the J call TRBJ1-2, with a weak D call TRBD1 (5 bases). Trimming stripped 0 bases from V and 6 bases from J, with 14 bases between. Germline CDR1 and CDR2: SEHNR and FQNEAQ (reference sequence). The CDR3 loop spans 15 amino acids. The CDR3 region has the DNA TGTGCCAGCAGCTTAGCATCAGGGAACGAAAATGGCTACACCTTC. Translated: CASSLASGNENGYTF.

This chain joins TRBV25-1 and TRBJ2-5; 7 bases align to TRBD2. Per the germline V gene, CDR1 is MGHDK and CDR2 is SYGVNS. J lost 4 bases, V lost 7 bases, and 15 bases had no gene match. CDR3 length equals 16 residues. The CDR3 DNA is TGTGCCAGCACCCTTCTGGGGGGAGGGCCCGCAGAGACCCAGTACTTC. This codes for CASTLLGGGPAETQYF.

The chain is built from TRBV6-6 and TRBJ1-2, with 8 bases lining up with TRBD1. The V segment lost 5 bases and the J segment 4 bases; nucleotides outside the gene matches: 12. CDR3 size: 16 residues. The germline CDR1 and CDR2 sequences are MNHNY and SVGAGI (reference sequence). The CDR3 DNA follows: TGTGCCAGCAGTGGGACAGGTAGCTATCTGGGCTATGGCTACACCTTC. Amino acid sequence: CASSGTGSYLGYGYTF.

V and J are TRBV7-2 and TRBJ2-1, with D possibly TRBD2 on 6 matching bases. The CDR3 has 16 residues. Germline loops: CDR1 SGHTA, CDR2 FQGNSA. V lost 5 bases to trimming and J lost 3 bases, with 17 bases between them. CDR3 DNA sequence: TGTGCCAGCAGCGAAACTGCGGGACTCTACTACAATGAGCAGTTCTTC. It is translated as CASSETAGLYYNEQFF.

V gene TRBV27 combines with J gene TRBJ1-5; D remains unclear. The CDR3 consists of 15 residues. Germline V gene sequence: CDR1 MNHEY, CDR2 SMNVEV (reference sequence). The V end lost 3 bases, the J end lost 3 bases, and 12 bases lay between the germline ends. CDR3 coding DNA: TGTGCCAGCAGTTTGGGATCTGGCAACAATCAGCCCCAGCATTTT. The encoded protein is CASSLGSGNNQPQHF.

The chain recombines TRBV5-6 with TRBJ2-3; D is perhaps TRBD1 (6 bases). Germline values: CDR1 SGHDT, CDR2 YYEEEE. This CDR3 is built from 14 residues. Trimming stripped 0 bases from V and 3 bases from J, with 8 bases between. The CDR3 here is CASSLADRTDTQYF. The CDR3 bases are TGTGCCAGCAGCTTGGCTGACAGGACAGATACGCAGTATTTT.

The sample holds a few counts of this clone. This sequence joins TRBV11-2 and TRBJ1-5; D not resolved. Trimming pared 0 bases from V and 7 bases from J, leaving 7 bases between. The CDR3 spans 13 residues. Germline lookup yields CDR1 SGHAT and CDR2 FQNNGV. CDR3 nucleotide sequence: TGTGCCAGCAGCTTAGATCTAATACAGCCCCAGCATTTT. Its protein is CASSLDLIQPQHF.

This rearrangement joins TRBV5-6 to TRBJ2-5, with 8 bases that match TRBD2. Trimming at V came to 6 bases and at J to 5 bases, leaving 6 bases not matched to a gene. CDR1 and CDR2 from the germline V gene are SGHDT and YYEEEE. The CDR3 totals 13 residues. CDR3 coding DNA: TGTGCCAGCACCAGTAGCGGGACGGAGACCCAGTACTTC. It translates to CASTSSGTETQYF.

The chain couples TRBV13 to TRBJ2-2; 8 bases align to TRBD1. Germline CDR1 and CDR2: PRHDT and FYEKMQ (reference sequence). CDR3 length: 20 amino acids. Trimming at V came to 3 bases and at J to 1 base, leaving 16 bases not matched to a gene. CDR3 amino acids: CASSLAYVFTGQGNTGELFF. Written as DNA, the CDR3 is TGTGCCAGCAGCTTGGCTTATGTTTTTACCGGACAGGGGAACACCGGGGAGCTGTTTTTT. The whole variable domain, filled in from reference TRBV13 and TRBJ2-2, reads AAGVIQSPRHLIKEKRETATLKCYPIPRHDTVYWYQQGPGQDPQFLISFYEKMQSDKGSIPDRFSAQQFSDYHSELNMSSLELGDSALYFCASSLAYVFTGQGNTGELFFGEGSRLTVL.

The V call is TRBV5-1, the J call TRBJ2-7, with a possible D match to TRBD1 (8 bases). V shed 3 bases and J shed 2 bases, with 15 bases lying between them. CDR3 length: 15 residues. Germline V gives CDR1 SGHRS, CDR2 YFSETQ. The CDR3 spells CASSWGGQVPYEQYF. CDR3 bases: TGCGCCAGCAGCTGGGGGGGACAGGTCCCCTACGAGCAGTACTTC.

V gene TRBV7-6 combines with J gene TRBJ2-1; no reliable D call. In germline, CDR1 is SGHVS, CDR2 FNYEAQ. This CDR3 comprises 15 residues. Between the trimmed V and J ends, which lost 1 base and 0 bases, there was a span of 7 bases. CDR3 DNA: TGTGCCAGCAGCTTAGGGCAGAACTCCTACAATGAGCAGTTCTTC. Translating it yields CASSLGQNSYNEQFF. The full variable domain, with the rest looked up from reference TRBV7-6 and TRBJ2-1, is GAGVSQSPRYKVTKRGQDVALRCDPISGHVSLYWYRQALGQGPEFLTYFNYEAQQDKSGLPNDRFSAERPEGSISTLTIQRTEQRDSAMYRCASSLGQNSYNEQFFGPGTRLTVL.

The V call is TRBV5-4, the J call TRBJ2-7, with D uncertain. The CDR3 runs 15 residues. The V and J ends lost 3 bases and 2 bases respectively, with 15 bases between them. Germline V gene sequence: CDR1 SGHNT, CDR2 YYREEE (reference sequence). CDR3 DNA: TGTGCCAGCAGCTCCCGCGGCCGCGACACCTACGAGCAGTACTTC. This sequence encodes CASSSRGRDTYEQYF. Full variable domain (remainder filled in from reference TRBV5-4 and TRBJ2-7): ETGVTQSPTHLIKTRGQQVTLRCSSQSGHNTVSWYQQALGQGPQFIFQYYREEENGRGNFPPRFSGLQFPNYSSELNVNALELDDSALYLCASSSRGRDTYEQYFGPGTRLTVT.

The V and J genes are TRBV5-1 and TRBJ1-4, with a tentative D call TRBD1 (5 bases). The CDR3 extends over 14 amino acids. The germline gives CDR1 SGHRS, CDR2 YFSETQ. The V end lost 5 bases, the J end lost 10 bases, and 18 bases lay between the germline ends. This CDR3 reads CASREGPLGGKLFF. The CDR3 nucleotides read TGCGCCAGCAGAGAGGGACCGCTCGGTGGAAAACTGTTTTTT.

The chain combines TRBV28 with TRBJ2-4; D remains ambiguous. The CDR3 covers 14 residues. Trimming left V 4 bases short and J 1 base short, with 8 bases between. The germline V gene has CDR1 MDHEN and CDR2 SYDVKM. The CDR3 region has the DNA TGTGCCAGCAGTTCCGATCCCGCCAAAAACATTCAGTACTTC. Protein: CASSSDPAKNIQYF.

The V gene is TRBV10-3, the J gene TRBJ2-7; 8 bases line up with TRBD1. CDR3 size: 15 residues. The ends lost 6 bases at V and 6 bases at J; junction bases unmatched: 13. CDR1 is ENHRY, CDR2 SYGVKD, per germline. The DNA for the CDR3 is TGTGCCATCAGGCCCGGGACAGGAGAAAGCTCCGAGCAGTACTTC. This gives the protein CAIRPGTGESSEQYF.

The rearrangement links TRBV28 to TRBJ2-5; TRBD1 aligns across 10 bases. V shed 10 bases, J shed 5 bases, and the junction held 7 bases outside the gene matches. This CDR3 contains 13 residues. Germline V gene lookup returns CDR1 MDHEN and CDR2 SYDVKM. CDR3 sequence: CATGDRGWETQYF. As DNA, the CDR3 is TGTGCCACCGGGGACAGGGGCTGGGAGACCCAGTACTTC.